This T cell receptor beta chain was profiled in a study of Ad26.COV2.S vaccination and SARS-CoV-2 variants (dated by TCRdb to 2020 to 2023). Some background on the complete study: Vaccine-arm donors were drawn from COV1001, a multicentre, randomized, double-blind, placebo-controlled phase I-IIa trial of Ad26.COV2.S in healthy adults. Dosing of Ad26.COV2.S was intramuscular, at either 5x10^10 or 1x10^11 viral particles, delivered as one shot or as two shots spaced 56 days apart. Sequencing of the TCRbeta repertoire served to evaluate the specificity and breadth of SARS-CoV-2-reactive T cell receptors following Ad26.COV2.S vaccination. The TCR-sequenced set comprised around 30 samples: approximately 20 Ad26.COV2.S vaccine recipients, 5 placebo recipients and 8 SARS-CoV-2 convalescent individuals. Trial participants were randomized into five groups of five: low-dose or high-dose Ad26.COV2.S given once or twice, or placebo on both occasions. Investigators remained blinded to trial group allocation during experiments and outcome assessment. Overall results and qualifications from the work: The authors noted that total T cell responses may have been underestimated by the TCR breadth and depth analyses. Vaccine and placebo recipients had similar non-spike TCR breadth, a finding consistent with the vaccine containing only spike. Substantial breadth of spike-specific CD8+ and CD4+ T cell responses was reported after vaccination. Higher spike-specific TCR breadth was observed in Ad26.COV2.S recipients than in placebo recipients (P = 0.0014). The study was not powered for comparison of responses between vaccine doses or regimens.

The treatment or condition label here, explained by the study, means: 15 to 20 received Ad26.COV2.S at low or high dose, single or two shots; roughly five received placebo; per-sample allocation not given. Repertoires of vaccine and placebo recipients were sequenced from samples collected on day 63 after the first injection. In Cohort 1b, around 25 adults aged 18-55 years were enrolled at a single site in Boston, USA, between 29 July and 7 August 2020. Ad26.COV2.S was a replication-incompetent adenovirus type 26 vector that expressed a prefusion-stabilized SARS-CoV-2 spike protein derived from the original Wuhan strain. Regarding this clone: Its recognized antigen is unknown. No clone much larger than this one lies a single base away; base qualities are absent.

V has 5 bases trimmed and J has 10 bases trimmed; junction bases matching no gene number 14. According to the germline V gene, CDR1 reads SGHDT and CDR2 reads YYEEEE. Reading from cysteine to phenylalanine, the CDR3 counts 14 amino acids. Solely the CDR3 DNA is kept, with 42 bases framed from the first base. TCRbeta CDR3 regions were sequenced with the immunoSEQ Assay. After extraction, genomic DNA underwent amplification by bias-controlled multiplex PCR, followed by high-throughput sequencing. On the study's bioinformatics: Collapsing and filtering of sequences were performed to quantify the absolute abundance of each unique TCRbeta CDR3 region. T cell fraction was estimated by normalizing TCRbeta template counts to usable DNA, which was measured by amplifying reference genes present in all nucleated cells. Repertoire TCRs were annotated as SARS-CoV-2-specific when V gene, CDR3 amino acid sequence and J gene were exactly matched to a known reactive TCR set. MIRA supplied the reference SARS-CoV-2 TCR set, which was filtered for enrichment in COVID-19-positive ImmuneCODE repertoires so that public or cross-reactive TCRs were removed. Using the MIRA antigens, annotated TCRs were further analysed by specific ORF or by position within an ORF. Breadth was defined as annotated unique rearrangements over total unique productive rearrangements; depth was the summed frequency of those rearrangements. Two-sided Wilcoxon rank-sum tests were applied when comparing TCR breadth between groups. TCRdb carries this immuneACCESS record with in-frame sequences only. Its versions omit some clonotypes, under half of them owing to an unresolved V gene in the studies checked, with the rest unexplained. The V and J calls and the clone size are those of that table, but D and trimming were determined from the DNA. In all, the sample holds roughly 400,000 clones, and approximately 89% of those were seen once. Around 1.9% of the sample goes to the ten largest clones.

The sample consisted of peripheral blood, taken in a trial of Ad26.COV2.S vaccine versus placebo. The sequence was obtained from a person between 18 and 65 years old who received the Ad26.COV2.S COVID-19 vaccine or a placebo. The chain is encoded by TRBV5-6 joined to TRBJ1-2, and 7 junction bases match TRBD1. The sequence in DNA is TGTGCCAGCAGGGCCGGGACAGATTCTATGGCCTACACCTTC. Its protein reads: CASRAGTDSMAYTF.